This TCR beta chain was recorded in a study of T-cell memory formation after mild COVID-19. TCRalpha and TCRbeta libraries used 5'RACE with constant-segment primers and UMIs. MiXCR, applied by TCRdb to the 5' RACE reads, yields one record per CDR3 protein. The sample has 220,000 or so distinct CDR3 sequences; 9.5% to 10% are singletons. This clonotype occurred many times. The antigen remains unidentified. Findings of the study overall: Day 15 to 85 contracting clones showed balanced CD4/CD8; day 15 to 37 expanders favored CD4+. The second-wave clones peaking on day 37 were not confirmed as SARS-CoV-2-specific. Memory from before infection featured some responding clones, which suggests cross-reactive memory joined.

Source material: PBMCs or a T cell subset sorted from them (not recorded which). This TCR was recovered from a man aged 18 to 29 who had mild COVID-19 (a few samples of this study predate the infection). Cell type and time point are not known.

The DNA of the CDR3 is TGCGCCAGCAGCTTGACGACAGACCCGGCCTTGGGGCAGTTCTTC. It encodes CASSLTTDPALGQFF. This rearrangement joins TRBV5-1 to TRBJ2-1; the D gene is possibly TRBD1 (5 bases). Trimming shortened V by 1 base and J by 12 bases, and 20 bases separated the two germline ends. Per the germline V gene, CDR1 is SGHRS and CDR2 is YFSETQ. The CDR3 covers 15 residues. Full variable domain (missing parts from reference TRBV5-1 and TRBJ2-1): KAGVTQTPRYLIKTRGQQVTLSCSPISGHRSVSWYQQTPGQGLQFLFEYFSETQRNKGNFPGRFSGRQFSNSRSEMNVSTLELGDSALYLCASSLTTDPALGQFFGPGTRLTVL.